Following are 23 T cell receptor beta chains from one sample sequenced in a study of blood T cell repertoires in COVID-19. The protocol was immunoSEQ multiplex PCR, while the TCRdb copy is restricted to in-frame clones and leaves out a portion. The sample includes some 320,000 clones, 85% to 90% of them seen just once. The sequenced material came from PBMCs or T cells enriched from blood (not recorded which). Every receptor here comes from a woman aged 45-65 years who had been exposed to COVID-19.

This chain uses TRBV21-1 with TRBJ2-7; the table's TRBD2 call for D was not verified on the DNA. TRBV21-1 represents a pseudogene. The CDR3 totals 15 residues. CDR3: CASSTRREGWSEQYF. The CDR3 nucleotides are TGTGCCAGCAGCACGAGAAGGGAGGGTTGGAGCGAGCAGTACTTC.

The V and J genes are TRBV7-8 and TRBJ1-1, with TRBD1 matching 7 bases. This CDR3 has 15 residues. V shed 2 bases, J shed 4 bases, and the junction held 7 bases outside the gene matches. Germline V gene lookup returns CDR1 SGHVS and CDR2 FQNEAQ. CDR3 sequence (DNA): TGTGCCAGCAGCTTACCAGGGGGAAGGCGCACTGAAGCTTTCTTT. It codes for CASSLPGGRRTEAFF.

The chain joins TRBV2 to TRBJ2-1; perhaps TRBD2 as D (6 bases). V dropped 8 bases and J dropped 5 bases, with 16 bases sitting between them. The CDR3 loop spans 14 amino acids. Looked up from germline, CDR1 is SNHLY and CDR2 is FYNNEI. CDR3: CASPNRGKDNEQFF. In nucleotides, the CDR3 is TGTGCCAGCCCCAACCGGGGGAAAGACAATGAGCAGTTCTTC.

The CDR3 here is CASRPGQGLFNSPLHF. The CDR3 DNA reads TGTGCCAGTAGGCCGGGACAGGGACTCTTTAATTCACCCCTCCACTTT. This chain connects TRBV19 to TRBJ1-6; 9 bases agree with TRBD1. V gave up 6 bases and J gave up 6 bases; unmatched junction bases: 9. This CDR3 has 16 amino acids. The germline V gene has CDR1 LNHDA and CDR2 SQIVND (reference sequence).

This chain connects TRBV5-4 to TRBJ2-1; D possibly corresponds to TRBD2 (6 bases). Trimming removed 5 bases from V and 0 bases from J, with 15 bases in between. Germline loops: CDR1 SGHNT, CDR2 YYREEE (reference sequence). The CDR3 totals 16 residues. Here the CDR3 reads CASSIVGGLSYNEQFF. CDR3 nucleotide sequence: TGTGCCAGCAGTATTGTGGGGGGACTCTCCTACAATGAGCAGTTCTTC.

This clone has more than one count but fewer than ten. V is TRBV29-1 and J is TRBJ1-2; D is unclear. The length of the CDR3 is 16 residues. Trimming shortened V by 5 bases and J by 2 bases, and 21 bases separated the two germline ends. Germline CDR1 is SQVTM and CDR2 is ANQGSEA. The CDR3: CSVSRREGTVNYGYTF. The CDR3 DNA is TGCAGCGTTTCCCGGAGAGAGGGTACAGTAAACTATGGCTACACCTTC.

The chain combines TRBV3-1 (or the pseudogene TRBV3-2) with TRBJ1-2; weak D call: TRBD1 (5 bases). Germline loops: CDR1 LGHDT, CDR2 YNNKEL (reference sequence). The CDR3 sequence is 14 residues long. Trimming pared 3 bases from V and 4 bases from J, leaving 12 bases between. The CDR3 DNA follows: TGTGCCAGCAGCCAGGAGGGGCAGATCTATGGCTACACCTTC. Protein sequence: CASSQEGQIYGYTF.

This clone was seen just once. Other DNA sequences in this sample translate to the same CDR3. V and J are TRBV2 and TRBJ1-1; maybe TRBD1 (5 bases). The V gene's germline CDR1 is SNHLY and CDR2 FYNNEI. Trimming took 6 bases from V and 1 from J, leaving 6 bases between them. This CDR3 has 12 residues. CDR3 in amino acids: CASSQGNTEAFF. In DNA form, the CDR3 reads TGTGCCAGCAGCCAGGGGAACACTGAAGCTTTCTTT. Filled out from reference TRBV2 and TRBJ1-1, the complete variable domain reads EPEVTQTPSHQVTQMGQEVILRCVPISNHLYFYWYRQILGQKVEFLVSFYNNEISEKSEIFDDQFSVERPDGSNFTLKIRSTKLEDSAMYFCASSQGNTEAFFGQGTRLTVV.

This clone was counted only a few times. This rearrangement joins TRBV3-1 (or the pseudogene TRBV3-2) to TRBJ2-1; TRBD1 might be the D (6 bases). Germline V lookup: CDR1 LGHDT, CDR2 YNNKEL (reference sequence). The CDR3 is made up of 16 amino acids. V lost 4 bases, J lost 3 bases, and 16 bases lay in between. The CDR3: CASSPQQGILYNEQFF. The CDR3 DNA sequence: TGTGCCAGCAGCCCCCAACAGGGAATTCTCTACAATGAGCAGTTCTTC.

V usage is TRBV5-8 and J usage is TRBJ2-1; 9 nucleotides agree with TRBD2. Trimming took 2 bases from V and 6 from J; bases not matched to a gene: 9. This CDR3 comprises 16 residues. Germline CDR1 SGHTS, CDR2 YDEGEE. CDR3 sequence (DNA): TGTGCCAGCAGCTTAGGGACTAGCAATGTTGGCAATGAGCAGTTCTTC. This translates into CASSLGTSNVGNEQFF. Variable domain in full (rest from reference TRBV5-8 and TRBJ2-1): EAGVTQSPTHLIKTRGQQATLRCSPISGHTSVYWYQQALGLGLQFLLWYDEGEERNRGNFPPRFSGRQFPNYSSELNVNALELEDSALYLCASSLGTSNVGNEQFFGPGTRLTVL.

The sample holds a few counts of this clone. Other DNA sequences in this specimen translate into the identical CDR3. The rearrangement joins TRBV4-1 to TRBJ2-3; 14 bases fit TRBD2. CDR1 and CDR2 (germline): MGHRA, YSYEKL. The CDR3 has 16 amino acids. The junction had 4 bases not matched to a gene; V was cut back by 5 bases and J by 3 bases. The chain's CDR3 is CASSLGLAGGTDTQYF. The CDR3 coding sequence is TGCGCCAGCAGCTTAGGACTAGCGGGGGGTACAGATACGCAGTATTTT.

This clone showed up just a few times. The J gene is TRBJ2-7, the V gene TRBV7-2; 10 nucleotides align to TRBD1. Germline V gene data show CDR1 as SGHTA and CDR2 as FQGNSA. Trimming removed 10 bases from V and 6 bases from J; junction bases left unmatched: 12. The CDR3 runs 14 residues. CDR3 protein: CATTETGGLGEQYF. Here the CDR3 DNA reads TGTGCCACGACCGAGACAGGGGGCTTAGGCGAGCAGTACTTC. Together with reference TRBV7-2 and TRBJ2-7, the CDR3 gives the full variable domain: GAGVSQSPSNKVTEKGKDVELRCDPISGHTALYWYRQSLGQGLEFLIYFQGNSAPDKSGLPSDRFSAERTGGSVSTLTIQRTQQEDSAVYLCATTETGGLGEQYFGPGTRLTVT.

J is TRBJ2-7 and V is TRBV6-2 or TRBV6-3, with 8 bases identical to TRBD1. This CDR3 contains 13 residues. Germline trimming cut 5 bases from V and 3 bases from J; bases unmatched to any gene: 3. Germline V gives CDR1 MNHEY, CDR2 SVGEGT. CDR3 in DNA: TGTGCCAGCAGTAGCGGACAGGGCTACGAGCAGTACTTC. The encoded protein is CASSSGQGYEQYF.

CDR3 region: CASRHRGHTEAFF. CDR3 DNA: TGTGCCAGCAGGCACAGGGGGCACACTGAAGCTTTCTTT. This chain uses TRBV6-5 with TRBJ1-1; 9 bases agree with TRBD1. Germline V CDR1 and CDR2: MNHEY, SVGAGI. The length of the CDR3 is 13 residues. With V trimmed by 6 bases and J by 3 bases, 2 bases remained unmatched.

This sequence joins TRBV12-3 or TRBV12-4 and TRBJ1-5, with D hard to call. V was shortened by 8 bases and J by 5 bases, with 13 bases between the two germline ends. The CDR3 runs 13 residues. CDR3 coding DNA: TGTGCCAGCCGCCTCCAGTCCTATCAGCCCCAGCATTTT. Protein: CASRLQSYQPQHF.

The rearrangement links TRBV10-3 to TRBJ1-6; 9 nucleotides line up with TRBD1. The CDR3 loop spans 17 amino acids. The germline V gene encodes CDR1 ENHRY and CDR2 SYGVKD. V lost 5 bases, J lost 9 bases, and 14 bases stayed unmatched. CDR3 nucleotides: TGTGCCATCAGTCCACTATCCGGGACAGGGTTTGGTTCACCCCTCCACTTT. The encoded protein is CAISPLSGTGFGSPLHF.

The chain links TRBV10-3 to TRBJ1-2; the D gene is possibly TRBD1 (5 bases). The CDR3 has 12 residues. With 7 bases removed from V and 2 bases from J, the gap between germline ends came to 8 bases. CDR1 is ENHRY and CDR2 is SYGVKD in the germline V gene. The CDR3 nucleotides are TGTGCCATCACGCGGGGGAACTATGGCTACACCTTC. As protein: CAITRGNYGYTF.

The chain employs TRBV28 and TRBJ1-6; TRBD1 aligns across 7 bases. The J segment lost 9 bases and the V segment lost 4 bases, leaving 18 bases of the junction unmatched. Germline V lookup: CDR1 MDHEN, CDR2 SYDVKM. This CDR3 spans 18 amino acids. CDR3 sequence (DNA): TGTGCCAGCAGTTCCCGGGGACAGTACGATGCCCTTCTTTCACCCCTCCACTTT. It specifies CASSSRGQYDALLSPLHF.

The V call is TRBV3-1 (or the pseudogene TRBV3-2), the J call TRBJ1-5; no reliable D call. Looked up from germline, CDR1 is LGHDT and CDR2 is YNNKEL (reference sequence). The CDR3 has 14 residues. V lost 1 base, J lost 5 bases, and 9 bases lay in between. In nucleotides, the CDR3 is TGTGCCAGCAGCCAAGCGCGCGGGGATCAGCCCCAGCATTTT. It yields the protein CASSQARGDQPQHF.

This clone was observed a single time. The V call is TRBV27, the J call TRBJ2-1; 11 positions match TRBD2. Per germline, CDR1 MNHEY and CDR2 SMNVEV (reference sequence). With 4 bases clipped from V and 15 bases from J, the junction kept 11 bases outside the gene matches. The CDR3 sequence is 14 residues long. This CDR3 is CASSSPGLADRTFF. The CDR3 DNA follows: TGTGCCAGCAGTTCTCCGGGACTAGCGGACCGAACGTTCTTC.

V usage is TRBV6-5 and J usage is TRBJ2-7, with 10 bases matching TRBD1. The J segment lost 2 bases and the V segment lost 2 bases, leaving 0 bases of the junction unmatched. This CDR3 is built from 14 residues. Germline values: CDR1 MNHEY, CDR2 SVGAGI. The CDR3 is CASSYGQGAYEQYF. The CDR3 nucleotides are TGTGCCAGCAGTTACGGACAGGGGGCCTACGAGCAGTACTTC.

The J gene is TRBJ2-2, the V gene TRBV3-1 (or the pseudogene TRBV3-2), with no clear D. The CDR3 sequence is 13 residues long. Trimming pared 1 base from V and 9 bases from J, leaving 9 bases between. Looked up from germline, CDR1 is LGHDT and CDR2 is YNNKEL (reference sequence). CDR3 DNA sequence: TGTGCCAGCAGCCAAGGCATGAGGCGGGAGCTGTTTTTT. It is translated as CASSQGMRRELFF.

The chain employs TRBV5-8 and TRBJ1-4, with a possible D match to TRBD1 (6 bases). Trimming left V 6 bases short and J 5 bases short, with 17 bases between. This CDR3 is built from 15 residues. The V gene's germline CDR1 is SGHTS and CDR2 YDEGEE. CDR3 in DNA: TGTGCCAGCAACCTCAACAAGGGGGGGAATGAAAAACTGTTTTTT. This translates into CASNLNKGGNEKLFF.